The 18 T cell receptor beta chains below come from one sample, sequenced in a study of T cells expressing NK-cell markers. TCRdb reprocessed the 5' RACE reads and keeps a single row for each CDR3 protein, giving no DNA. This sample's table has 550,000 or so distinct CDR3 sequences. The sample consisted of blood T cells: a sorted CD56 or NKG2C T cell subset, CD4+ or CD8+ T cells, or bulk PBMC T cells (not recorded which). These TCRs come from a man in his late teens or twenties in good health.

The chain is built from TRBV7-2 and TRBJ2-7; TCRdb names TRBD1, which stays unverified in the absence of DNA. Germline CDR1 and CDR2: SGHTA and FQGNSA. This CDR3 has 13 residues. The CDR3 loop is CASSAYGIYEQYF.

This chain connects TRBV12-3 or TRBV12-4 to TRBJ1-3. The CDR3 sequence is 12 residues long. The CDR3 is CASSLTGNTIYF.

The chain joins TRBV10-3 to TRBJ2-1; TCRdb's D gene call, TRBD1, goes unchecked for lack of DNA. Germline-derived CDR1 and CDR2 are ENHRY and SYGVKD. This CDR3 contains 16 residues. This chain's CDR3 is CAISEPTGFTYNEQFF.

The gene calls are TRBV5-1 and TRBJ1-1. The germline V gene encodes CDR1 SGHRS and CDR2 YFSETQ. The CDR3 is made up of 15 amino acids. This CDR3 reads CASSLDRQSHTEAFF.

This rearrangement joins TRBV5-1 to TRBJ2-3. Per the germline V gene, CDR1 is SGHRS and CDR2 is YFSETQ. This CDR3 comprises 13 residues. The chain's CDR3 is CASSARITDTQYF.

The rearrangement uses TRBV6-2 or TRBV6-3 and TRBJ2-2; TCRdb lists TRBD1, though no DNA is available to test this call. The length of the CDR3 is 15 residues. Germline CDR1 is MNHEY and CDR2 is SVGEGT. CDR3 sequence reads: CASSYSLGTRGELFF.

The rearrangement links TRBV7-2 to TRBJ2-2; TCRdb returns TRBD1, unconfirmable since there is no DNA. The CDR3 length is 17 residues. The germline CDR1 and CDR2 sequences are SGHTA and FQGNSA. This chain's CDR3 is CASSLYPMVGGNGELFF.

The V and J genes are TRBV5-1 and TRBJ2-5; there is no DNA to check the TCRdb D call of TRBD1. CDR1 SGHRS and CDR2 YFSETQ come from the germline V gene. This CDR3 has 15 amino acids. The CDR3 spells CASSTQGRPLETQYF.

This rearrangement joins TRBV4-3 to TRBJ2-7; TCRdb gives TRBD1 as the D gene, but with no DNA this cannot be confirmed. The germline gives CDR1 LGHNA, CDR2 YSLEER. CDR3 length: 15 amino acids. The CDR3 sequence is CASSRETGSAYEQYF.

The J gene is TRBJ2-7, the V gene TRBV5-1. The CDR3 spans 13 residues. From germline, CDR1 is SGHRS and CDR2 YFSETQ. The CDR3: CASRWTGGHEQYF.

V and J are TRBV15 and TRBJ2-1; TCRdb reports TRBD2, a call that lacks DNA to check it against. CDR3 length: 16 amino acids. The germline V gene encodes CDR1 LNHNV and CDR2 YYDKDF (reference sequence). The CDR3 sequence is CATSRDGSGRGNEQFF.

This chain connects TRBV23-1 to TRBJ1-5; TCRdb's D gene call, TRBD1, goes unchecked for lack of DNA. TRBV23-1 is noted as an ORF with a role that remains uncertain. This CDR3 is built from 14 residues. The CDR3 protein is CARPPLRWNQPQHF.

The chain links TRBV5-1 to TRBJ1-3. Germline values: CDR1 SGHRS, CDR2 YFSETQ. CDR3 size: 14 residues. The CDR3 loop reads CASSLAGRENTIYF.

The CDR3 here is CASQGALGKLFF. The rearrangement joins TRBV6-5 to TRBJ1-4; TCRdb selects TRBD1, and the lack of DNA leaves this call unchecked. The germline CDR1 and CDR2 sequences are MNHEY and SVGAGI. This CDR3 has 12 amino acids.

V gene TRBV7-9 combines with J gene TRBJ2-1. The germline V gene encodes CDR1 SEHNR and CDR2 FQNEAQ (reference sequence). The CDR3 runs 14 residues. The CDR3: CASSLSVSYNEQFF.

The CDR3 loop reads CASANSGFKNIQYF. This rearrangement joins TRBV4-2 to TRBJ2-4; checking the TCRdb D call of TRBD2 is not possible without DNA. Per the germline V gene, CDR1 is LGHNA and CDR2 is YNFKEQ. The CDR3 totals 14 residues.

The chain employs TRBV29-1 and TRBJ2-7; checking the TCRdb D call of TRBD2 is not possible without DNA. The CDR3 contains 14 residues. CDR1 is SQVTM, CDR2 ANQGSEA, per germline. The CDR3 here is CSVRSRTISYEQYF.

The chain joins TRBV20-1 to TRBJ2-6; TCRdb gives TRBD1 as the D gene, but with no DNA this cannot be confirmed. This CDR3 has 18 amino acids. Germline CDR1 DFQATT, CDR2 SNEGSKA (reference sequence). The CDR3: CSVKNYNRGPSGANVLTF.